The 22 T cell receptor beta chains below all came from one sample that was sequenced in a study of cytomegalovirus exposure and HLA in healthy donors. The PCR was carried out with 60 Vbeta primers and 13 Jbeta primers. Profiling relied on immunoSEQ multiplex PCR, and the TCRdb table lists in-frame clones only, not all of them. The sample carries about 100,000 clones, 65% to 80% recorded once. The sequencing sample was made of PBMCs. The receptor source for this set is a middle-aged man in good health and CMV-seropositive.

This chain links TRBV6-6 with TRBJ2-2, with TRBD1 as a possible D gene (6 bases). The germline V gene has CDR1 MNHNY and CDR2 SVGAGI (reference sequence). The CDR3 is made up of 14 amino acids. Between the trimmed V and J ends, which lost 4 bases and 5 bases, there was a span of 11 bases. The CDR3 coding sequence is TGTGCCAGCAGTTCATCAGGGGAAACCGGGGAGCTGTTTTTT. Encoded protein: CASSSSGETGELFF.

The rearrangement uses TRBV6-1 and TRBJ2-7; D is possibly TRBD1 (6 bases). The CDR3 has 14 residues. Trimming shortened V by 3 bases and J by 3 bases, and 12 bases separated the two germline ends. Germline V gene lookup returns CDR1 MNHNS and CDR2 SASEGT. For the CDR3, the DNA is TGTGCCAGCAGTGATTGGCAGGGGTTCTACGAGCAGTACTTC. This translates into CASSDWQGFYEQYF.

This chain uses TRBV18 with TRBJ1-1; D not resolved. Trimming stripped 3 bases from V and 0 bases from J, with 17 bases between. Germline V lookup: CDR1 KGHSH, CDR2 LQKENI. This CDR3 comprises 17 residues. CDR3 coding DNA: TGTGCCAGCTCACCTACCGTCGGCGCGGCGGTGAACACTGAAGCTTTCTTT. It codes for CASSPTVGAAVNTEAFF.

J is TRBJ2-3 and V is TRBV4-2, with 10 bases that match TRBD2. Unmatched junction bases numbered 5, after V lost 0 bases and J lost 2 bases. Germline V gene sequence: CDR1 LGHNA, CDR2 YNFKEQ. CDR3 length: 17 amino acids. CDR3 amino acids: CASSQDLAGDHTDTQYF. The CDR3 DNA reads TGTGCCAGCAGCCAAGATCTAGCGGGGGACCACACAGATACGCAGTATTTT.

The chain recombines TRBV5-1 with TRBJ2-1; 13 bases align to TRBD2. Germline-derived CDR1 and CDR2 are SGHRS and YFSETQ. The CDR3 loop spans 15 amino acids. J gave up 7 bases and V 1 base, and 2 bases lay outside the gene matches. The CDR3 region is CASSLLLAGGNEQFF. The CDR3 DNA reads TGCGCCAGCAGCTTGCTACTAGCGGGAGGGAATGAGCAGTTCTTC. The full variable domain, in which reference TRBV5-1 and TRBJ2-1 provide the parts outside the CDR3, is KAGVTQTPRYLIKTRGQQVTLSCSPISGHRSVSWYQQTPGQGLQFLFEYFSETQRNKGNFPGRFSGRQFSNSRSEMNVSTLELGDSALYLCASSLLLAGGNEQFFGPGTRLTVL.

CDR3 sequence: CASSETSGLQETQYF. The CDR3 coding sequence is TGCGCCAGCAGTGAGACTAGCGGACTCCAAGAGACCCAGTACTTC. The chain couples TRBV10-1 to TRBJ2-5; 8 bases map to TRBD2. Germline lookup yields CDR1 WNHNN and CDR2 SYGVQD (reference sequence). The trim removed 2 bases at V and 1 base at J, leaving 3 bases unmatched. The CDR3 has 15 amino acids.

V is TRBV29-1 and J is TRBJ2-1, with TRBD2 matching over 10 bases. The CDR3 loop spans 17 amino acids. With 2 bases clipped from V and 1 base from J, the junction kept 8 bases outside the gene matches. CDR1 and CDR2 (germline): SQVTM, ANQGSEA. The chain's CDR3 is CSVETSGRANSYNEQFF. In nucleotides, the CDR3 is TGCAGCGTTGAAACCAGCGGGAGGGCCAATTCCTACAATGAGCAGTTCTTC.

The CDR3 DNA follows: TGTGCCAGCAGCCAACAGGGGGCGGGAGATACGCAGTATTTT. Translated, it gives CASSQQGAGDTQYF. This rearrangement joins TRBV5-5 to TRBJ2-3, with 9 bases lining up with TRBD1. Germline CDR1 and CDR2: SGHKS and YYEKEE (reference sequence). The CDR3 contains 14 residues. V lost 4 bases to trimming and J lost 5 bases; unmatched junction nucleotides: 5.

The V gene is TRBV2, the J gene TRBJ1-6; 8 nucleotides match TRBD1. Trimming took 6 bases from V and 8 from J; bases not matched to a gene: 6. The germline V gene encodes CDR1 SNHLY and CDR2 FYNNEI. The CDR3 is 14 residues long. The CDR3 bases are TGTGCCAGCAGGTTCGACAGGGGTGATTCACCCCTCCACTTT. Translation gives CASRFDRGDSPLHF.

CDR3 in amino acids: CASSYRTALRDGYTF. CDR3 sequence (DNA): TGTGCCAGCAGTTACAGGACAGCCCTCCGGGATGGCTACACCTTC. The gene calls are TRBV6-5 and TRBJ1-2, with D possibly being TRBD1 (6 bases). The CDR3 spans 15 residues. The germline V gene has CDR1 MNHEY and CDR2 SVGAGI. V was trimmed by 2 bases and J by 6 bases, leaving 16 bases between them.

The chain uses TRBV19 and TRBJ1-1; a possible D gene is TRBD1 (5 bases). Deletions cut 0 bases from V and 7 bases from J, with 18 bases between. The CDR3 is made up of 16 amino acids. Germline CDR1 LNHDA, CDR2 SQIVND (reference sequence). The CDR3 sequence is CASSIDRVGTENEAFF. In DNA form, the CDR3 reads TGTGCCAGTAGTATAGATCGTGTAGGGACTGAGAATGAAGCTTTCTTT.

The rearrangement links TRBV7-8 to TRBJ1-3, with unresolved D. The CDR3 loop spans 17 amino acids. Trimming pared 5 bases from V and 0 bases from J, leaving 17 bases between. Germline V gene lookup returns CDR1 SGHVS and CDR2 FQNEAQ. CDR3 loop: CASSDGSQLISGNTIYF. The CDR3 DNA reads as TGTGCCAGCAGCGATGGGAGTCAATTAATCTCTGGAAACACCATATATTTT.

The chain is built from TRBV13 and TRBJ2-5; tentatively, D is TRBD2 (7 bases). This CDR3 region has 15 residues. V was trimmed by 5 bases and J by 6 bases, leaving 19 bases between them. Germline CDR1 PRHDT, CDR2 FYEKMQ (reference sequence). CDR3 sequence reads: CASSPGKGGGKTQYF. The CDR3 DNA sequence: TGTGCCAGCAGCCCTGGAAAAGGGGGGGGCAAGACCCAGTACTTC.

This clone was observed a few times. The rearrangement uses TRBV18 and TRBJ2-1; the match to TRBD1 covers 8 bases. There are 15 residues in the CDR3. CDR1 and CDR2 from the germline V gene are KGHSH and LQKENI. Losses at the gene ends were 0 bases for V and 4 bases for J; bases not matched to a gene: 2. CDR3: CASSPPGDRYNEQFF. The CDR3 DNA follows: TGTGCCAGCTCACCACCAGGGGACAGGTACAATGAGCAGTTCTTC.

The rearrangement uses TRBV5-1 and TRBJ2-5; 10 nucleotides align to TRBD2. Trimming took 5 bases from V and 1 from J; bases not matched to a gene: 2. Germline CDR1 SGHRS, CDR2 YFSETQ. CDR3 length: 14 amino acids. In nucleotides, the CDR3 is TGCGCCAGCAGAGGACTAGCGGCCCAAGAGACCCAGTACTTC. Translating it yields CASRGLAAQETQYF.

The genes are TRBV6-5 and TRBJ1-2; TRBD1 is a possible D gene (6 bases). Germline CDR1 reads MNHEY; CDR2 reads SVGAGI. V shed 6 bases and J shed 7 bases, with 15 bases lying between them. CDR3 length equals 13 residues. CDR3 in DNA: TGTGCCAGCAGATTACCAGGGGTGGGTGGCTACACCTTC. It specifies CASRLPGVGGYTF.

The sample holds a few counts of this clone. The same CDR3 arises from other DNA sequences in this sample as well. The chain uses TRBV2 and TRBJ1-2; TRBD1 aligns across 7 bases. Germline CDR1 SNHLY, CDR2 FYNNEI. This CDR3 spans 13 amino acids. The ends lost 1 base at V and 5 bases at J; junction bases unmatched: 1. Here the CDR3 reads CASSEDRGYGYTF. The CDR3 DNA reads TGTGCCAGCAGTGAAGACAGGGGTTATGGCTACACCTTC.

The chain recombines TRBV9 with TRBJ2-7; no reliable D call. The CDR3 consists of 15 residues. Between the trimmed V and J ends, which lost 0 bases and 0 bases, there was a span of 10 bases. From germline, CDR1 is SGDLS and CDR2 YYNGEE. This CDR3 is CASSVDFSSSYEQYF. In DNA, the CDR3 is TGTGCCAGCAGCGTAGATTTCTCGTCCTCCTACGAGCAGTACTTC.

V is TRBV28 and J is TRBJ1-5; 7 bases are shared with TRBD1. The CDR3 sequence is 14 residues long. The germline CDR1 and CDR2 sequences are MDHEN and SYDVKM. V shed 5 bases, J shed 3 bases, and the junction held 4 bases outside the gene matches. The DNA of the CDR3 is TGTGCCAGCAGTCGGGACAGCATCAATCAGCCCCAGCATTTT. Translating gives CASSRDSINQPQHF.

The J gene is TRBJ2-3, the V gene TRBV2; TRBD2 matches at 15 bases. Germline V gene lookup returns CDR1 SNHLY and CDR2 FYNNEI. This CDR3 spans 18 amino acids. Losses at the gene ends were 1 base for V and 0 bases for J; bases not matched to a gene: 2. As DNA, the CDR3 is TGTGCCAGCAGTGAAGTGGGACTAGCGGGAGGCAGCACAGATACGCAGTATTTT. It translates to CASSEVGLAGGSTDTQYF.

This clone was picked up one time. This sequence joins TRBV6-6 and TRBJ2-7; 7 bases are a match to TRBD2. Germline V lookup: CDR1 MNHNY, CDR2 SVGAGI (reference sequence). This CDR3 is 14 amino acids long. Trimming took 2 bases from V and 2 from J; bases not matched to a gene: 3. CDR3 residues: CASSYGGGPYEQYF. The CDR3, as DNA: TGTGCCAGCAGTTACGGGGGGGGACCCTACGAGCAGTACTTC.

The gene calls are TRBV6-8 and TRBJ1-5; 11 bases line up with TRBD1. Germline CDR1 MNHGY, CDR2 SAAAGT. Unmatched junction bases numbered 10, after V lost 0 bases and J lost 6 bases. The length of the CDR3 is 18 residues. The CDR3 loop reads CASSYSIRGQGGIQPQHF. DNA for the CDR3: TGTGCCAGCAGTTACTCGATTCGGGGACAGGGGGGAATTCAGCCCCAGCATTTT.